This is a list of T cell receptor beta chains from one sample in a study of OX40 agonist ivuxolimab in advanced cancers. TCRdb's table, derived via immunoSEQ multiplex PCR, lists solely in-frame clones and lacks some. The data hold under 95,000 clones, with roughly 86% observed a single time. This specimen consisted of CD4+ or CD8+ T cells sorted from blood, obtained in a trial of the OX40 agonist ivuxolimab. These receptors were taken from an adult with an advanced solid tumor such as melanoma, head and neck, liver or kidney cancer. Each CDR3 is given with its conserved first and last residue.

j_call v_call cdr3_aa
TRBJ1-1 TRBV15 CATSRGTGTGLRKTEAFF
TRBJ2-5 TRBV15 CATSRDWGNTGVETQYF
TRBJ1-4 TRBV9 CASSGSPGQTLNEKLFF
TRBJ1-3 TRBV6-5 CASSTGDAGNTIYF
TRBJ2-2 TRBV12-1 CATRGTGELFF
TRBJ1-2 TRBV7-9 CASSLGPDYGYTF
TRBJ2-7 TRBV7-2 CASSPTVGLAGRLSYEQYF
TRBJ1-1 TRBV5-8 CASSQSLGMNTEAFF
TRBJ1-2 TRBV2 CASSVGTGSNYGYTF
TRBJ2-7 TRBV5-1 CASSSSGSSPYEQYF
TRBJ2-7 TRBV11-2 CASSSIGGRTSYEQYF
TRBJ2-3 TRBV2 CASRYRGQTDTQYF
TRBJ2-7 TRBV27 CASSALDRGISYEQYF
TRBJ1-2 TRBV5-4 CASSHLDRGAYGYTF
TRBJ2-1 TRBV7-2 CASSFRGTASSYNEQFF
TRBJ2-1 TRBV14 CASSLGRQQWDYNEQFF
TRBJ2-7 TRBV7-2 CASSLVAGVDKQYF
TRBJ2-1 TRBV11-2 CASITGTTPFGEQFF
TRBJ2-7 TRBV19 CASRGTGTYEQYF
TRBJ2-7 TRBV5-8 CASRYGTNYEQYF
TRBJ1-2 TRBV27 CASRDRVYGYTF
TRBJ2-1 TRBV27 CASSLTDRNEQFF
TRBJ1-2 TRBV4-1 CASSQGIGPPSYGYTF
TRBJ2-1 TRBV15 CATSRVASGNNEQFF
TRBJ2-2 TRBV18 CASSPALANTGELFF
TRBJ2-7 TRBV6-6 CASSPSSGEQYF
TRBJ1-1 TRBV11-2 CASSSHLNTEAFF
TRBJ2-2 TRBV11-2 CASSLEGSRGAGELFF
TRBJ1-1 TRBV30 CAWNRVPLITEAFF
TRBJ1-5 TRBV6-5 CASSRSGVQPQHF
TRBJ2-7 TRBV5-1 CASSVGTSGFYEQYF